The 25 T cell receptor beta chains in this list originate from one sample, sequenced in a study of Ad26.COV2.S vaccination and SARS-CoV-2 variants. TCRdb's table, derived via immunoSEQ multiplex PCR, lists solely in-frame clones and lacks some. The data show fewer than 150,000 clones, 80% to 90% seen once. The material sequenced was peripheral blood, taken after recovery from COVID-19. The receptor source for this set is a human donor who had recovered from COVID-19.

CDR3 sequence (DNA): TGCGCCAGCAGCCAAGCCTGGACTAGCGGGGGGGGAACGCAGTATTTT. This encodes CASSQAWTSGGGTQYF. The chain employs TRBV4-1 and TRBJ2-3, with 15 bases fitting TRBD2. Germline V gives CDR1 MGHRA, CDR2 YSYEKL. The CDR3 runs to 16 residues. J gave up 9 bases and V 1 base, and 5 bases lay outside the gene matches.

The count of this clone is one. V and J are TRBV7-2 and TRBJ2-4; the D gene is possibly TRBD1 (6 bases). The germline V gene has CDR1 SGHTA and CDR2 FQGNSA. The CDR3 runs to 16 residues. V was shortened by 5 bases and J by 0 bases, with 14 bases between the two germline ends. The CDR3 DNA sequence: TGTGCCAGCAGCCCGGGACACCTACTAGCCAAAAACATTCAGTACTTC. This sequence encodes CASSPGHLLAKNIQYF.

The chain couples TRBV2 to TRBJ1-1; maybe TRBD1 (5 bases). V shed 0 bases and J shed 5 bases, with 13 bases lying between them. The CDR3 loop spans 15 amino acids. Looked up from germline, CDR1 is SNHLY and CDR2 is FYNNEI. The CDR3 DNA follows: TGTGCCAGCAGTGAAGCACGTCCCGGGGCGACTGAAGCTTTCTTT. Amino acid sequence: CASSEARPGATEAFF. Supplemented by reference TRBV2 and TRBJ1-1, the full variable domain reads EPEVTQTPSHQVTQMGQEVILRCVPISNHLYFYWYRQILGQKVEFLVSFYNNEISEKSEIFDDQFSVERPDGSNFTLKIRSTKLEDSAMYFCASSEARPGATEAFFGQGTRLTVV.

This chain links TRBV28 with TRBJ2-6; TRBD1 agrees at 7 bases. The germline V gene has CDR1 MDHEN and CDR2 SYDVKM. J gave up 2 bases and V 6 bases, and 13 bases lay outside the gene matches. CDR3 length: 18 residues. CDR3 bases: TGTGCCAGCAGAAAGGGGAACAGGGGCAGGACTGGGGCCAACGTCCTGACTTTC. Translated: CASRKGNRGRTGANVLTF.

The chain carries TRBV5-1 and TRBJ2-3; TRBD1 aligns across 11 bases. Germline values: CDR1 SGHRS, CDR2 YFSETQ. Trimming cost V 4 bases and J 5 bases; bases outside gene matches: 6. This CDR3 is built from 15 residues. CDR3 DNA sequence: TGCGCCAGCAGCACCCGGGACAGGGGGAGAGATACGCAGTATTTT. This translates into CASSTRDRGRDTQYF.

This clone was counted a single time. The chain carries TRBV18 and TRBJ2-1; TRBD1 aligns across 8 bases. The CDR3 is made up of 15 amino acids. The trim removed 3 bases at V and 3 bases at J, leaving 4 bases unmatched. Germline V lookup: CDR1 KGHSH, CDR2 LQKENI. CDR3 amino acids: CASSPGGTGYNEQFF. The CDR3 DNA is TGTGCCAGCTCACCTGGAGGGACAGGCTACAATGAGCAGTTCTTC.

The chain combines TRBV19 with TRBJ1-4; no clear D. The CDR3 has 15 amino acids. The ends were cut back, 3 bases at V and 3 bases at J, with 11 bases in the middle. CDR1 and CDR2 (germline): LNHDA, SQIVND (reference sequence). CDR3 sequence reads: CASSIYASSNEKLFF. The CDR3 DNA reads as TGTGCCAGTAGTATTTACGCCAGCTCTAATGAAAAACTGTTTTTT. The variable domain in full, completed from reference TRBV19 and TRBJ1-4, reads DGGITQSPKYLFRKEGQNVTLSCEQNLNHDAMYWYRQDPGQGLRLIYYSQIVNDFQKGDIAEGYSVSREKKESFPLTVTSAQKNPTAFYLCASSIYASSNEKLFFGSGTQLSVL.

The gene calls are TRBV4-3 and TRBJ2-5; 7 positions match TRBD1. Trimming took 4 bases from V and 2 from J; bases not matched to a gene: 4. CDR3 size: 14 residues. CDR1 and CDR2 (germline): LGHNA, YSLEER. The CDR3 DNA reads TGCGCCAGCAGCCTGACAGGGCGGCAAGAGACCCAGTACTTC. This encodes CASSLTGRQETQYF.

In this sample, this clone turned up a few times. V is TRBV4-3 and J is TRBJ2-2; D possibly corresponds to TRBD1 (6 bases). Germline V gene sequence: CDR1 LGHNA, CDR2 YSLEER. The V end lost 1 base, the J end lost 1 base, and 7 bases lay between the germline ends. CDR3 length equals 15 residues. The CDR3 loop is CASSQGQENTGELFF. The CDR3 DNA follows: TGCGCCAGCAGCCAAGGACAGGAGAACACCGGGGAGCTGTTTTTT.

This sequence joins TRBV6-2 or TRBV6-3 and TRBJ2-5, with D uncertain. Germline V gene sequence: CDR1 MNHEY, CDR2 SVGEGT. This CDR3 spans 13 amino acids. Trimming stripped 4 bases from V and 2 bases from J, with 8 bases between. The CDR3 region is CASSSYKQETQYF. CDR3 sequence (DNA): TGTGCCAGCAGTTCGTATAAACAAGAGACCCAGTACTTC.

In its sample, this clone was seen a few times. The V call is TRBV7-2, the J call TRBJ1-4, with a weak D call TRBD1 (6 bases). Trimming took off 3 bases at V and 7 bases at J, with 15 bases between the two ends. The CDR3 has 15 residues. Per germline, CDR1 SGHTA and CDR2 FQGNSA. CDR3 sequence (DNA): TGTGCCAGCAGCTTTAGTGCCAGGGGTACTGAAAAACTGTTTTTT. Translating it yields CASSFSARGTEKLFF.

This clone was recorded only once. Here the CDR3 reads CASSPWGLNEQFF. The CDR3, as DNA: TGTGCCAGCAGTCCCTGGGGTTTGAATGAGCAGTTCTTC. V gene TRBV28 combines with J gene TRBJ2-1; D ambiguous. Trimming took off 5 bases at V and 7 bases at J, with 12 bases between the two ends. The CDR3 is made up of 13 amino acids. The germline V gene encodes CDR1 MDHEN and CDR2 SYDVKM.

The rearrangement links TRBV5-6 to TRBJ1-1; TRBD1 matches at 8 bases. Trimming removed 1 base from V and 3 bases from J; junction bases left unmatched: 8. The CDR3 is 16 amino acids. From germline, CDR1 is SGHDT and CDR2 YYEEEE. This CDR3 reads CASSLWGAQGDTEAFF. CDR3 DNA: TGTGCCAGCAGCTTGTGGGGGGCACAGGGGGACACTGAAGCTTTCTTT.

V usage is TRBV5-4 and J usage is TRBJ2-5; either TRBD1 or TRBD2 may supply D (5 bases each). V was shortened by 0 bases and J by 5 bases, with 8 bases between the two germline ends. This CDR3 contains 13 residues. The germline gives CDR1 SGHNT, CDR2 YYREEE (reference sequence). The CDR3 DNA sequence: TGTGCCAGCAGCTTGGGGGGGACGGAGACCCAGTACTTC. Amino acid sequence: CASSLGGTETQYF.

This chain links TRBV7-2 with TRBJ2-7; D is undetermined. V dropped 1 base and J dropped 6 bases, with 10 bases sitting between them. This CDR3 comprises 13 residues. Germline lookup yields CDR1 SGHTA and CDR2 FQGNSA. The CDR3 bases are TGTGCCAGCAGCTTAGGATACTATCGCGAGCAGTACTTC. As protein: CASSLGYYREQYF.

The chain couples TRBV7-9 to TRBJ1-2; TRBD1 matches at 7 bases. Germline values: CDR1 SEHNR, CDR2 FQNEAQ (reference sequence). The CDR3 extends over 12 amino acids. V lost 3 bases to trimming and J lost 6 bases; unmatched junction nucleotides: 1. CDR3 residues: CASSLQGDGYTF. In DNA, the CDR3 is TGTGCCAGCAGCTTGCAGGGGGATGGCTACACCTTC.

The CDR3 reads CAWNTGHEQFF. CDR3 sequence (DNA): TGTGCCTGGAATACAGGACATGAGCAGTTCTTC. The V and J genes are TRBV30 and TRBJ2-1, with D possibly TRBD1 on 5 matching bases. Germline CDR1 is GTSNPN and CDR2 is SVGIG (reference sequence). The V end lost 4 bases, the J end lost 8 bases, and 9 bases lay between the germline ends. This CDR3 contains 11 residues.

The rearrangement uses TRBV6-2 or TRBV6-3 and TRBJ1-5; D gene ambiguous. The V gene lost 2 bases and the J gene lost 5 bases, with 19 bases spanning the gap. Germline V gene sequence: CDR1 MNHEY, CDR2 SVGEGT. CDR3 length: 17 amino acids. In DNA, the CDR3 is TGTGCCAGCAGTTACGCCCTGTGGGCGACTTACGATCAGCCCCAGCATTTT. Residues: CASSYALWATYDQPQHF.

This chain joins TRBV4-3 and TRBJ2-1, with 8 bases that match TRBD2. In germline, CDR1 is LGHNA, CDR2 YSLEER. Unmatched junction bases numbered 18, after V lost 0 bases and J lost 8 bases. The CDR3 extends over 19 amino acids. CDR3 nucleotide sequence: TGCGCCAGCAGCCAAGATCTCGTTAGAAGTAGCGGGGTGACGGATGAGCAGTTCTTC. Protein sequence: CASSQDLVRSSGVTDEQFF.

This clone was seen only once. This chain links TRBV4-3 with TRBJ2-3, with D tentatively TRBD1 or TRBD2 (5 bases each). Germline values: CDR1 LGHNA, CDR2 YSLEER. The CDR3 consists of 18 residues. The germline V and J ends were trimmed by 0 bases and 0 bases, with 16 bases remaining between them. The CDR3, as DNA: TGCGCCAGCAGCCAAGAAGGTGGGGGTCTCCCTAGCACAGATACGCAGTATTTT. This gives the protein CASSQEGGGLPSTDTQYF.

The chain combines TRBV28 with TRBJ2-5; the D gene could be TRBD1 or TRBD2 (6 bases each). The CDR3 length is 16 residues. V was clipped by 6 bases and J by 4 bases, with 21 bases between them. Per the germline V gene, CDR1 is MDHEN and CDR2 is SYDVKM. CDR3: CASRDGGPGRGETQYF. As DNA, the CDR3 is TGTGCCAGCAGGGATGGGGGGCCGGGGCGAGGAGAGACCCAGTACTTC.

V gene TRBV30 combines with J gene TRBJ1-6; no firm D call. The germline CDR1 and CDR2 sequences are GTSNPN and SVGIG (reference sequence). The CDR3 length is 11 residues. Trimming took off 1 base at V and 7 bases at J, with 2 bases between the two ends. CDR3 sequence reads: CAWSENSPLHF. For the CDR3, the DNA is TGTGCCTGGAGTGAGAATTCACCCCTCCACTTT.

This clone was counted once. This chain uses TRBV27 with TRBJ2-2; D remains unclear. In germline, CDR1 is MNHEY, CDR2 SMNVEV (reference sequence). The length of the CDR3 is 12 residues. V lost 7 bases and J lost 5, with 8 bases in between. CDR3 region: CASTSVTGELFF. In DNA, the CDR3 is TGTGCCAGCACCTCAGTAACCGGGGAGCTGTTTTTT.

The chain joins TRBV28 to TRBJ1-5; 8 bases are a match to TRBD1. This CDR3 comprises 15 residues. CDR1 is MDHEN and CDR2 is SYDVKM in the germline V gene. Germline trimming cut 3 bases from V and 7 bases from J; bases unmatched to any gene: 8. The CDR3 loop reads CASSFPTGEGQPQHF. CDR3 nucleotide sequence: TGTGCCAGCAGTTTCCCGACAGGGGAAGGACAGCCCCAGCATTTT.

The chain links TRBV6-5 to TRBJ2-7, with 7 bases lining up with TRBD1. Germline V gene data show CDR1 as MNHEY and CDR2 as SVGAGI. There are 13 residues in the CDR3. J gave up 4 bases and V 8 bases, and 8 bases lay outside the gene matches. CDR3 DNA: TGTGCCAGCCGGAACAGGGGATTATACGAGCAGTACTTC. Translation gives CASRNRGLYEQYF.